Detailed here is one TCR beta chain. Its antigen is not known. The V segment lost 8 bases and the J segment 10 bases; nucleotides outside the gene matches: 17. Germline CDR1 reads MNHNS; CDR2 reads SASEGT. CDR3 length equals 15 residues. Allogeneic regulatory or mature dendritic cells were co-cultured for less than six days with CFSE-labeled sorted T cells at 1:10. Naive CD45RA+ and memory CD45RO+ CD4+ or CD8+ T cells were FACS-sorted. This specimen comes from a study of regulatory dendritic cells for organ transplantation. Study context: Monocytes received vitamin D3 on days 0 and 4, IL-10 on day 4. Broader study findings: Memory CD8+ T cells were the most oligoclonal; naive cells were highly diverse.

Assay: immunoSEQ multiplex PCR; the TCRdb copy retains only in-frame clones and omits some. The table records 18,000 or so clones, less than 85% of them present only once. This clonotype originated in a human donor in good health. The chain uses TRBV6-1 and TRBJ2-1, with TRBD2 matching 7 bases. The sequencing input was memory CD4+ T cells from blood cultured with regulatory dendritic cells. The subset: CD45RO+ memory T cells. The CDR3 coding sequence is TGTGCCAGCTCCATTCGGGGGAGGGTTGAGGACGAGCAGTTCTTC. Encoded protein: CASSIRGRVEDEQFF.